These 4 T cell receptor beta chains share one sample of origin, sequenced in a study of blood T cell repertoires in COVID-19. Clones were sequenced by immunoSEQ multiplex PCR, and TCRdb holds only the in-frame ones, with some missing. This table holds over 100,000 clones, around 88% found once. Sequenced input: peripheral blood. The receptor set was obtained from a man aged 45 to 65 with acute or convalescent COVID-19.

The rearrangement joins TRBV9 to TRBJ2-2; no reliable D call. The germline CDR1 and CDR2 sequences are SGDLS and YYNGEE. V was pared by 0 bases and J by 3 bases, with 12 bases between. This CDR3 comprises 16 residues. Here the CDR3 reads CASSVGVATYTGELFF. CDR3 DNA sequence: TGTGCCAGCAGCGTAGGGGTAGCAACTTACACCGGGGAGCTGTTTTTT.

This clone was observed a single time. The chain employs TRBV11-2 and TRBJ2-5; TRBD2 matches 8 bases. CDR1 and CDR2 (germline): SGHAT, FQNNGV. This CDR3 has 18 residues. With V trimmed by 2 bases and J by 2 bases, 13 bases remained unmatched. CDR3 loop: CASSLRLAGTNRQETQYF. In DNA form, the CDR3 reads TGTGCCAGCAGCTTAAGGCTAGCGGGCACGAACAGGCAAGAGACCCAGTACTTC.

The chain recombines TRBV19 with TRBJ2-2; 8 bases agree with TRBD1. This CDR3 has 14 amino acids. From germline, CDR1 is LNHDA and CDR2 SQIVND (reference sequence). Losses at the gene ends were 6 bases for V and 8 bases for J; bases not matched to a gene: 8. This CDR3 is CASRTTGVAGELFF. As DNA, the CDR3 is TGTGCCAGTAGGACGACAGGGGTTGCGGGGGAGCTGTTTTTT.

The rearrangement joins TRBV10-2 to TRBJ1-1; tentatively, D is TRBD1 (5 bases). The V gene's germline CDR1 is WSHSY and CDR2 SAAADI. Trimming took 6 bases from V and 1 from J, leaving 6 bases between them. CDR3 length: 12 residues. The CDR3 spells CASRDTNTEAFF. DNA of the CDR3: TGCGCCAGCAGGGACACGAACACTGAAGCTTTCTTT.